Here is one T cell receptor beta chain with its context. This sample is part of a study of CD8+ T cells in alopecia areata. It was cDNA, reverse transcribed from extracted RNA, that served as the sequencing template. Libraries were prepared by immunoSEQ multiplex PCR; TCRdb keeps only in-frame clonotypes and omits some of them. The data contain more than 85,000 clones, around two fifths of them singletons. CDR1 is SNHLY, CDR2 FYNNEI, per germline. Trimming left V 2 bases short and J 1 base short, with 9 bases between. The CDR3 length is 15 residues. The receptor's source is a human donor with alopecia areata. Sequenced: CD4+ T cells sorted from blood. V gene TRBV2 combines with J gene TRBJ2-1; a possible D gene is TRBD2 (5 bases). CDR3 coding DNA: TGTGCCAGCAGTGAAAGAGGACTTTCCTACAATGAGCAGTTCTTC. This translates into CASSERGLSYNEQFF.